What follows are 2 T cell receptor beta chains derived from one specimen sequenced in a study of monozygotic twins with inflammatory bowel disease. TCRdb re-called the 5' RACE reads and shows each CDR3 protein once, DNA omitted. The table lists 300,000 to 350,000 distinct CDR3 sequences. The sequenced sample consisted of blood. These receptors were taken from a human donor with ulcerative colitis or Crohn's disease, or a healthy co-twin of an affected twin (not recorded which).

The chain has TRBV9 and TRBJ2-3; checking the TCRdb D call of TRBD1 is not possible without DNA. CDR1 and CDR2 from the germline V gene are SGDLS and YYNGEE. The CDR3 totals 16 residues. CDR3 residues: CASSVEDGPPTDTQYF.

The chain combines TRBV24-1 with TRBJ1-5; TCRdb outputs TRBD1, but without DNA this stays unchecked. The length of the CDR3 is 15 residues. Germline V CDR1 and CDR2: KGHDR, SFDVKD. CDR3 protein: CATSDGSGGNQPQHF.